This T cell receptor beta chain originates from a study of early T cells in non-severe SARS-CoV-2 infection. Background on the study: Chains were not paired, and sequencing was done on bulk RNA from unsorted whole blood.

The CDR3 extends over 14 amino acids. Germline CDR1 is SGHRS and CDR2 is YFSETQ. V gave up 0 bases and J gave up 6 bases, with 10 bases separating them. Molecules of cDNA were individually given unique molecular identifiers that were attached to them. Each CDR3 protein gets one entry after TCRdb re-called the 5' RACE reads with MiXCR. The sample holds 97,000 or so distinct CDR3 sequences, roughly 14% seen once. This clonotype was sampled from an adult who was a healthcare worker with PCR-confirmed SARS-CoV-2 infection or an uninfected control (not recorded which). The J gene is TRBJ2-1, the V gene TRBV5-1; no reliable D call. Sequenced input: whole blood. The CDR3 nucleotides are TGCGCCAGCAGCTTGGTCGGCGGAGCCAATGAGCAGTTCTTC. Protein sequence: CASSLVGGANEQFF.